Below are 3 T cell receptor beta chains sequenced from a single sample in a study of identical twins. TCRdb processed the 5' RACE reads anew with MiXCR; each CDR3 protein has one entry. The data hold 1.5 million to 2 million distinct CDR3 sequences, with 25% to 35% observed a single time. The material sequenced was cord blood. The receptors stem from a newborn girl in good health.

The chain links TRBV24-1 to TRBJ1-1, with 9 bases that match TRBD1. J lost 5 bases, V lost 4 bases, and 7 bases had no gene match. The length of the CDR3 is 15 residues. Looked up from germline, CDR1 is KGHDR and CDR2 is SFDVKD. CDR3 DNA: TGTGCCACCAGTGAAACCGGACAGGGGAAGACTGAAGCTTTCTTT. Protein sequence: CATSETGQGKTEAFF.

This clonotype was recorded many times. The CDR3 protein is CASSWANYGYTF. For the CDR3, the DNA is TGTGCCAGCAGTTGGGCGAACTATGGCTACACCTTC. The V and J genes are TRBV28 and TRBJ1-2; the D is unclear. Germline CDR1 and CDR2: MDHEN and SYDVKM. Trimming removed 4 bases at V and 2 bases at J, with 5 bases between. The CDR3 runs to 12 residues.

This sequence joins TRBV20-1 and TRBJ1-2, with 7 bases that match TRBD1. The germline V gene encodes CDR1 DFQATT and CDR2 SNEGSKA (reference sequence). This CDR3 spans 14 amino acids. The V and J ends lost 3 bases and 2 bases, in that order; junction bases with no gene match: 6. The CDR3 reads CSASSTGPNYGYTF. CDR3 DNA sequence: TGCAGTGCTAGTTCGACAGGGCCAAACTATGGCTACACCTTC.